A single sample is the source of the 5 T cell receptor beta chains below, sequenced in a study of T cell changes during pregnancy in multiple sclerosis. Assay used: immunoSEQ multiplex PCR; TCRdb lists only in-frame clones, some missing. This table has tens of thousands of clones, about 90% appearing once. The input for sequencing was peripheral blood, taken in the second trimester of pregnancy. The receptors were sampled from a female donor with multiple sclerosis, enrolled in a pregnancy study.

The rearrangement joins TRBV19 to TRBJ2-2; D may be TRBD1 (5 bases). This CDR3 spans 16 amino acids. Trimming pared 7 bases from V and 5 bases from J, leaving 20 bases between. Germline CDR1 is LNHDA and CDR2 is SQIVND (reference sequence). CDR3 sequence: CASIPTREGLTGELFF. The DNA of the CDR3 is TGTGCCAGTATCCCAACCAGGGAAGGTCTAACCGGGGAGCTGTTTTTT.

V usage is TRBV5-8 and J usage is TRBJ2-3; D not certain. Germline loops: CDR1 SGHTS, CDR2 YDEGEE. This CDR3 has 15 residues. V was clipped by 1 base and J by 2 bases, with 11 bases between them. CDR3 in DNA: TGTGCCAGCAGCTTGCTAACGCGGCCCACAGATACGCAGTATTTT. Translated: CASSLLTRPTDTQYF.

This clone showed up just once. This CDR3 reads CSAQQGSTQYF. As DNA, the CDR3 is TGCAGTGCTCAGCAGGGGAGTACGCAGTATTTT. The J gene is TRBJ2-3, the V gene TRBV20-1, with a weak D call TRBD1 (6 bases). Per the germline V gene, CDR1 is DFQATT and CDR2 is SNEGSKA (reference sequence). The ends were cut back, 5 bases at V and 8 bases at J, with 11 bases in the middle. The CDR3 is made up of 11 amino acids.

The gene calls are TRBV5-1 and TRBJ2-7, with 14 bases lining up with TRBD2. Looked up from germline, CDR1 is SGHRS and CDR2 is YFSETQ. This CDR3 comprises 16 residues. V trimming: 3 bases; J trimming: 2 bases; junction bases outside the gene matches: 4. This CDR3 is CASSSTGLAGAYEQYF. In nucleotides, the CDR3 is TGCGCCAGCAGCTCAACGGGACTAGCGGGGGCCTACGAGCAGTACTTC.

V and J are TRBV7-2 and TRBJ2-7; TRBD2 agrees at 12 bases. The V gene's germline CDR1 is SGHTA and CDR2 FQGNSA. This CDR3 spans 16 amino acids. V lost 2 bases to trimming and J lost 4 bases; unmatched junction nucleotides: 6. The CDR3 nucleotides are TGTGCCAGCAGCTTATATCAGACTAGCGGGGGTTACGAGCAGTACTTC. It yields the protein CASSLYQTSGGYEQYF.